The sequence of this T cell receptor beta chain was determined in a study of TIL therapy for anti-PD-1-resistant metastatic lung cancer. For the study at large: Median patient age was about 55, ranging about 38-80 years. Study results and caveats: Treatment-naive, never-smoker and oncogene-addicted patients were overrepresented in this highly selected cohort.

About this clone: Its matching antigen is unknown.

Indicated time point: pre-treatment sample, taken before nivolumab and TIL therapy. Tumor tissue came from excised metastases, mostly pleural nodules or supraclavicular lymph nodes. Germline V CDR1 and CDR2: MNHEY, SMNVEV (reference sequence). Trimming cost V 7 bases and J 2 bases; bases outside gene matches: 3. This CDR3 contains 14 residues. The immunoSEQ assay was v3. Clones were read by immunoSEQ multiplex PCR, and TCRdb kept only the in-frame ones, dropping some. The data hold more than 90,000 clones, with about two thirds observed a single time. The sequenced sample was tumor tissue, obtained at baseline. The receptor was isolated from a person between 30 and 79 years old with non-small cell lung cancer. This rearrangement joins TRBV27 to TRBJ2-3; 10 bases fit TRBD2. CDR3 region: CASTLAGATDTQYF. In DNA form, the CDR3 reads TGTGCCAGCACTCTAGCGGGGGCCACAGATACGCAGTATTTT.